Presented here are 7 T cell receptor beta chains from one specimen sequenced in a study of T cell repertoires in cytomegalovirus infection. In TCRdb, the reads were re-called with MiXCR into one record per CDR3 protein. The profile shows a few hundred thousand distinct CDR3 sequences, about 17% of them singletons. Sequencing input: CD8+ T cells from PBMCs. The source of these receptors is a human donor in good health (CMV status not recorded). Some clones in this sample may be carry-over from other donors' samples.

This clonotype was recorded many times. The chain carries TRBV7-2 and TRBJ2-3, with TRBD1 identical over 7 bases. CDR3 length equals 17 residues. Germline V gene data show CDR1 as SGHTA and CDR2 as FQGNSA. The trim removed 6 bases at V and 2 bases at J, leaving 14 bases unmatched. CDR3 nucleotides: TGTGCCAGCAGATACCCAAGGACGGGACAGCTCACAGATACGCAGTATTTT. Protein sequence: CASRYPRTGQLTDTQYF.

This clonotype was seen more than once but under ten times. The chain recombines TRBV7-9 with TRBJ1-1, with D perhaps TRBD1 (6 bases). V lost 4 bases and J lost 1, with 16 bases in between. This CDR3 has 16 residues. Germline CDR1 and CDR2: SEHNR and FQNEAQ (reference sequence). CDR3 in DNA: TGTGCCAGCAGCTCCTTCGCAGGGGATGGGAACACTGAAGCTTTCTTT. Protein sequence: CASSSFAGDGNTEAFF.

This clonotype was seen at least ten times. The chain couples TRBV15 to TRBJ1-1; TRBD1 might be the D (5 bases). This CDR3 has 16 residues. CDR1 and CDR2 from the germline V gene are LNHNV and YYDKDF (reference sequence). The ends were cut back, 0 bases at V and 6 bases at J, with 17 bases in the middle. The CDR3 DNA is TGTGCCACCAGCAGAGATTTTCGAAGGGGAACCCCTGAAGCTTTCTTT. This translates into CATSRDFRRGTPEAFF. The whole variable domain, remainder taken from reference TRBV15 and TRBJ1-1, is DAMVIQNPRYQVTQFGKPVTLSCSQTLNHNVMYWYQQKSSQAPKLLFHYYDKDFNNEADTPDNFQSRRPNTSFCFLDIRSPGLGDTAMYLCATSRDFRRGTPEAFFGQGTRLTVV.

CDR3 sequence reads: CSASTGDNNYGYTF. In DNA form, the CDR3 reads TGCAGTGCTAGTACGGGGGACAATAACTATGGCTACACCTTC. The rearrangement joins TRBV20-1 to TRBJ1-2, with D perhaps TRBD1 (6 bases). The CDR3 has 14 amino acids. Trimming pared 3 bases from V and 1 base from J, leaving 12 bases between. Germline V gives CDR1 DFQATT, CDR2 SNEGSKA (reference sequence).

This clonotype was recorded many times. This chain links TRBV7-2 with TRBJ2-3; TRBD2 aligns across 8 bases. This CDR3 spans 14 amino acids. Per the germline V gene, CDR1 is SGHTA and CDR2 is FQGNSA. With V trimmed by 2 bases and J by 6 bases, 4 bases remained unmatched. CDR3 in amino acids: CASSLTSGGDTQYF. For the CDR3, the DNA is TGTGCCAGCAGCTTAACCAGCGGGGGTGATACGCAGTATTTT.

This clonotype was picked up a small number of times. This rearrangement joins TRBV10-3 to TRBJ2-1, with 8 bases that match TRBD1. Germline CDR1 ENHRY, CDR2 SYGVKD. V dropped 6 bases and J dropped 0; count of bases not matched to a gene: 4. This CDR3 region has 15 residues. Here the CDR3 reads CAISRQGSSYNEQFF. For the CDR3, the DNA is TGTGCCATCAGCCGACAGGGGAGCTCCTACAATGAGCAGTTCTTC.

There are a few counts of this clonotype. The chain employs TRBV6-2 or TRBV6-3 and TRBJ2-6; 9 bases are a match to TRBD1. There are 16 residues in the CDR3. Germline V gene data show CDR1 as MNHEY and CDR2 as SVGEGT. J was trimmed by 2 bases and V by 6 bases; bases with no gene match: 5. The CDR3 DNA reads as TGTGCCAGCAGAGGGACAGGGTGGGCTGGGGCCAACGTCCTGACTTTC. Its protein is CASRGTGWAGANVLTF.